Included here is one T cell receptor (beta chain) sequence, with context. The clone's antigen remains unknown. No quality values exist for individual bases; no much larger clone is one base distant. In light of the paper, this sample's treatment or condition label describes: approximately nine-day PBMC culture with coronavirus spike peptide pools or control peptides (ViraFEST assay). To expand antigen-specific T cells with peptide pools and then pick out the expanded clonotypes through TCR sequencing, the study relied on the ViraFEST assay. Positive SARS-CoV-2 PCR tests in the convalescent patients dated from March to December 2020, before Alpha, Beta and Delta variants emerged in the United States. PBMCs were cultured at roughly 1.8 million per well in IMDM supplemented with approximately 5% human AB serum and around 9.5 IU/ml IL-2, with 9.5 to 10 ug/ml peptide pools added. On days 3 and 7, half of the culture medium was replaced with fresh IL-2-containing medium. CD4+ T cells were isolated after approximately eleven days of culture through negative selection using the EasySep CD4+ T cell isolation kit. Ficoll-Paque Plus gradient centrifugation was used to isolate PBMCs from whole blood, and the isolated PBMCs were then either used fresh or cryopreserved at -140C. Culture conditions were generally each tested in triplicate wells.

Library preparation was by PCR. At the Johns Hopkins FTIC core, DNA from the cultured CD4+ T cells underwent TCR sequencing with the Oncomine TCR Beta short-read assay. The QIAamp micro DNA kit was used to extract genomic DNA from the cultured CD4+ T cells. Oncomine TCR Beta libraries from cultured CD4+ T cells were pooled with unique dual indexes and sequenced on an Illumina iSeq 100. Processing in the source paper ran as follows. Non-productive sequences were filtered out, and CDR3s that did not start with C, did not end with F or W, or were shorter than 7 amino acids were discarded. Antigen-specific clonotypes were identified using the MANAFEST web application through comparison of peptide-stimulated wells with reference and other culture wells. For a clone to be called positive, the clone needed an FDR below 0.05, an odds ratio above 5, and a productive frequency above 0.1% in at least two of three replicate wells. A clonotype was classed as cross-reactive if the clonotype showed significant expansion both in SARS-CoV-2 spike wells and in at least one common cold coronavirus spike condition. Similarity between CDR3 sequences was evaluated in R version 3.6.1 using Levenshtein distances (stringdist) and unrooted phylogenetic trees (ape). Through fastp at Q25 and MiXCR, TCRdb rebuilt clones from the public reads, retaining in-frame beta chains. Every distinct CDR3 protein forms one entry, paired with its most common genes and DNA. TCRdb, not the original authors, processed these V and J calls. The sample contains some 11,000 distinct CDR3 sequences, about two fifths of them found a single time. Of the sample, more than 9% falls within the top ten clones.

The data originate from a study of vaccination and CD4 T cells after COVID-19 (dated by TCRdb to between 2021 and 2023). Describing the broader study: SARS-CoV-2 positivity had been established in the convalescent patients by nasal swab PCR, and mild disease was recorded in about 9 of these patients and severe disease in one. Six males and four females were included in the convalescent cohort, with two Hispanic individuals, seven Caucasians, two Asians and one multiracial person represented. Participants received two doses of either the Pfizer-BioNTech BNT162b2 vaccine (n=8) or the Moderna mRNA-1273 vaccine (n=2). Post-COVID blood samples were collected from convalescent patients a median of roughly 100 days after diagnosis, with a range of about 35 to 161 days. Post-vaccine blood samples were taken a median of roughly 75 days after the second vaccine dose, with a range of about 13 to 241 days. Overlapping spike peptide pools from SARS-CoV-2 and from the common cold coronaviruses HCoV-NL63, HCoV-OC43 and HCoV-229E were used as culture stimuli. Control cultures used a CEFX viral epitope pool as positive control, an HIV-1 Nef peptide pool as negative control, or no peptide. The spike-specific CD4+ TCR repertoire was compared before and after mRNA vaccination in around ten COVID-19 convalescent patients and a handful of infection-naive healthy vaccine recipients. General findings and caveats noted by the study authors: Of the vaccine-specific clones in convalescent patients, 304 of 307, or nearly all, reacted only to SARS-CoV-2 spike and did not cross-react with common cold coronaviruses. In convalescent patients, a median around 84% of post-vaccine SARS-CoV-2-reactive clones were detected only after vaccination, and vaccine-specific priming was suggested by this finding. Relatively few convalescent patients were included in the study, and early timepoints after natural infection were not analyzed. An increase in the median number of SARS-CoV-2-reactive clonotypes from approximately 21 after infection to about 39 after vaccination was observed, but the change was not found to be significant.

The CDR1 and CDR2 encoded by the germline V gene are MNHEY and SVGEGT. The CDR3, from cysteine to phenylalanine, totals 15 residues. This entry keeps only the CDR3 DNA: 45 bases, framed from base 1. Trimming takes 6 bases from V and 1 base from J, and the germline ends sit 15 bases apart. The source of this sequence is a human donor who had recovered from COVID-19. The receptor chain draws on TRBV6-2 or TRBV6-3 and TRBJ1-1, with the D gene not clear enough to name. Sequences were derived from CD4+ T cells from blood, cultured in vitro, sampled after SARS-CoV-2 vaccination. Here is the DNA: TGTGCCAGCAGCCGACCCGGGCAGTCGAACACTGAAGCTTTCTTT. This yields the protein CASSRPGQSNTEAFF.